The clone carrying this T cell receptor beta chain was detected only once. Its antigen is not known. The CDR3 contains 18 residues. Germline V CDR1 and CDR2: ENHRY, SYGVKD. V was clipped by 0 bases and J by 7 bases; unmatched bases: 12. Histologic diagnosis was independently verified by two lung pathologists. This entry comes from a study of immune evolution from preneoplasia to lung adenocarcinoma. Study results and caveats: Normal lung had the highest top T cell clone frequencies. Clonality was highest in normal lung, lower in later-stage lesions apparently.

The repertoire was sequenced with immunoSEQ multiplex PCR; TCRdb's copy has only in-frame clones and lacks some. Of approximately 5,300 clones in the sample, around 79% are singletons; the top ten hold 20% to 25%. The clonotype originates from a person aged 60 to 80 with lung adenocarcinoma. The V gene is TRBV10-3, the J gene TRBJ2-1; 10 nucleotides match TRBD2. The sequencing sample was made of FFPE adjacent normal lung tissue. DNA for the CDR3: TGTGCCATCAGTGAGTCGACCAGGCGACTAGCGGGTTCGAATGAGCAGTTCTTC. Residues: CAISESTRRLAGSNEQFF.